The 22 T cell receptor beta chains below all came from one sample that was sequenced in a study of blood T cell repertoires in COVID-19. The data were produced by immunoSEQ multiplex PCR, yet TCRdb's version contains in-frame clones alone and is incomplete. The data show roughly 130,000 clones, approximately 80% seen once. Material: peripheral blood. These receptors came from a woman aged 55-70 years with acute or convalescent COVID-19.

This chain connects TRBV30 to TRBJ1-2; D is perhaps TRBD1 (6 bases). Trimming removed 4 bases at V and 8 bases at J, with 20 bases between. Germline-derived CDR1 and CDR2 are GTSNPN and SVGIG (reference sequence). This CDR3 is built from 14 residues. As DNA, the CDR3 is TGTGCCTGGATGTCCCAGGGAGGGACAAACGGCTACACCTTC. This gives the protein CAWMSQGGTNGYTF.

The chain combines TRBV29-1 with TRBJ2-2; D gene unclear. This CDR3 has 15 amino acids. V lost 0 bases and J 2 bases, leaving 10 bases between the germline ends. The germline V gene has CDR1 SQVTM and CDR2 ANQGSEA. CDR3: CSVEDLGSNTGELFF. CDR3 nucleotides: TGCAGCGTTGAAGATCTGGGCAGCAACACCGGGGAGCTGTTTTTT.

This rearrangement joins TRBV24-1 to TRBJ2-1; 9 bases align to TRBD1. Germline V gene lookup returns CDR1 KGHDR and CDR2 SFDVKD. This CDR3 comprises 13 residues. V was clipped by 7 bases and J by 6 bases; unmatched bases: 3. The CDR3 DNA sequence: TGTGCCACCAGACAGGGGGCGGGCAATGAGCAGTTCTTC. Protein product: CATRQGAGNEQFF.

The V gene is TRBV11-2, the J gene TRBJ1-1; D uncertain. Germline V gene data show CDR1 as SGHAT and CDR2 as FQNNGV. The CDR3 covers 12 residues. V lost 3 bases and J lost 5, with 7 bases in between. The chain's CDR3 is CASSFTGTEAFF. As DNA, the CDR3 is TGTGCCAGCAGCTTTACGGGTACTGAAGCTTTCTTT. The variable domain in full, with the rest retrieved from reference TRBV11-2 and TRBJ1-1, is EAGVAQSPRYKIIEKRQSVAFWCNPISGHATLYWYQQILGQGPKLLIQFQNNGVVDDSQLPKDRFSAERLKGVDSTLKIQPAKLEDSAVYLCASSFTGTEAFFGQGTRLTVV.

This chain joins TRBV2 and TRBJ1-2; 8 nucleotides line up with TRBD1. The CDR3 is 15 amino acids. V gave up 8 bases and J gave up 6 bases; unmatched junction bases: 14. Germline CDR1 SNHLY, CDR2 FYNNEI. CDR3 in amino acids: CASRFLQGVRNGYTF. Written as DNA, the CDR3 is TGTGCCAGCCGTTTTCTACAGGGGGTTCGGAATGGCTACACCTTC.

The chain couples TRBV5-1 to TRBJ2-3; a possible D gene is TRBD1 (5 bases). Germline CDR1 reads SGHRS; CDR2 reads YFSETQ. The CDR3 length is 14 residues. Between the trimmed V and J ends, which lost 1 base and 2 bases, there was a span of 8 bases. CDR3 amino acids: CASSLLTDTDTQYF. The CDR3 DNA is TGCGCCAGCAGCTTGTTGACAGACACAGATACGCAGTATTTT.

This chain joins TRBV2 and TRBJ1-1; D possibly corresponds to TRBD1 (6 bases). Per germline, CDR1 SNHLY and CDR2 FYNNEI. Trimming took 7 bases from V and 1 from J, leaving 10 bases between them. The CDR3 contains 13 residues. DNA of the CDR3: TGTGCCAGCAAGAGGACAGAGAACACTGAAGCTTTCTTT. This encodes CASKRTENTEAFF.

The rearrangement uses TRBV24-1 and TRBJ1-1, with 8 bases lining up with TRBD1. J gave up 8 bases and V 3 bases, and 4 bases lay outside the gene matches. CDR3 length: 13 residues. Germline lookup yields CDR1 KGHDR and CDR2 SFDVKD. Here the CDR3 reads CATSDRQGLEAFF. The CDR3 DNA follows: TGTGCCACCAGTGATAGACAGGGGTTGGAAGCTTTCTTT.

V gene TRBV6-2 or TRBV6-3 combines with J gene TRBJ1-2; D ambiguous. The CDR3 totals 15 residues. The germline gives CDR1 MNHEY, CDR2 SVGEGT. Between the trimmed V and J ends, which lost 0 bases and 4 bases, there was a span of 12 bases. CDR3 sequence (DNA): TGTGCCAGCAGTTACTCGGCTTTTTTACGCTATGGCTACACCTTC. Translation gives CASSYSAFLRYGYTF.

The V gene is TRBV30, the J gene TRBJ1-1, with D perhaps TRBD1 (6 bases). This CDR3 is 15 amino acids long. Deletions cut 1 base from V and 2 bases from J, with 14 bases between. The germline V gene has CDR1 GTSNPN and CDR2 SVGIG (reference sequence). In nucleotides, the CDR3 is TGTGCCTGGAGTGAAGGATTACAGGGAAACACTGAAGCTTTCTTT. Translating gives CAWSEGLQGNTEAFF.

The chain couples TRBV29-1 to TRBJ1-1; 7 nucleotides agree with TRBD1. The V gene end was trimmed by 7 bases and the J gene end by 2 bases; junction bases not matched to a gene: 7. CDR3 size: 13 residues. The germline V gene encodes CDR1 SQVTM and CDR2 ANQGSEA. The CDR3 loop reads CSGLGQVNTEAFF. The DNA for the CDR3 is TGCAGCGGCCTAGGACAGGTTAACACTGAAGCTTTCTTT.

This rearrangement joins TRBV19 to TRBJ1-2; no firm D call. The CDR3 covers 13 residues. Trimming stripped 6 bases from V and 8 bases from J, with 16 bases between. Germline CDR1 reads LNHDA; CDR2 reads SQIVND (reference sequence). CDR3 nucleotide sequence: TGTGCCAGTAGATCTCATCAAGGAGGAGGCTACACCTTC. Amino acid sequence: CASRSHQGGGYTF.

The chain carries TRBV10-3 and TRBJ2-1; D gene unclear. CDR3 length: 14 amino acids. The V gene lost 2 bases and the J gene lost 2 bases, with 7 bases spanning the gap. Germline V CDR1 and CDR2: ENHRY, SYGVKD. The CDR3 DNA reads as TGTGCCATCAGTGAGGCCAGTACCTACAATGAGCAGTTCTTC. Encoded protein: CAISEASTYNEQFF.

V and J are TRBV5-1 and TRBJ1-6; 9 bases line up with TRBD1. Germline V CDR1 and CDR2: SGHRS, YFSETQ. The trim removed 3 bases at V and 7 bases at J, leaving 5 bases unmatched. The CDR3 totals 15 residues. CDR3 region: CASSWAGTGNSPLHF. As DNA, the CDR3 is TGCGCCAGCAGCTGGGCCGGGACAGGGAATTCACCCCTCCACTTT. Based on the CDR3 plus reference TRBV5-1 and TRBJ1-6, the full variable domain is KAGVTQTPRYLIKTRGQQVTLSCSPISGHRSVSWYQQTPGQGLQFLFEYFSETQRNKGNFPGRFSGRQFSNSRSEMNVSTLELGDSALYLCASSWAGTGNSPLHFGNGTRLTVT.

This clone has just one count. The CDR3 reads CASSYSTQGSGYTF. The CDR3 DNA reads TGTGCCAGCAGTTACTCGACACAGGGGAGCGGCTACACCTTC. The chain has TRBV6-5 and TRBJ1-2; 7 positions match TRBD1. The V and J ends lost 0 bases and 8 bases, in that order; junction bases with no gene match: 6. The germline V gene encodes CDR1 MNHEY and CDR2 SVGAGI. The CDR3 sequence is 14 residues long.

The chain has TRBV30 and TRBJ1-3; a weak D match, TRBD1 (6 bases). This CDR3 region has 12 residues. Germline V lookup: CDR1 GTSNPN, CDR2 SVGIG (reference sequence). V gave up 4 bases and J gave up 2 bases, with 6 bases separating them. The DNA of the CDR3 is TGTGCCTGGACAGGGGCTGGAAACACCATATATTTT. It codes for CAWTGAGNTIYF.

This sequence joins TRBV5-5 and TRBJ1-2; a weak D match, TRBD1 (6 bases). V gave up 0 bases and J gave up 7 bases, with 19 bases separating them. CDR3 size: 16 residues. Germline loops: CDR1 SGHKS, CDR2 YYEKEE (reference sequence). The CDR3 DNA reads TGTGCCAGCAGCTTGGCCGAGGACAGAATAAGAGGTGGCTACACCTTC. It yields the protein CASSLAEDRIRGGYTF.

The rearrangement joins TRBV19 to TRBJ1-6; TRBD1 matches 9 bases. Germline V gene sequence: CDR1 LNHDA, CDR2 SQIVND (reference sequence). Trimming removed 7 bases from V and 10 bases from J; junction bases left unmatched: 11. The CDR3 length is 15 residues. CDR3 region: CASMGDRDRVSPLHF. CDR3 in DNA: TGTGCCAGTATGGGGGACCGGGACAGGGTATCACCCCTCCACTTT.

The V call is TRBV2, the J call TRBJ1-1; 8 bases are shared with TRBD1. The V segment lost 6 bases and the J segment 4 bases; nucleotides outside the gene matches: 4. The CDR3 length is 13 residues. CDR1 is SNHLY and CDR2 is FYNNEI in the germline V gene. The CDR3 bases are TGTGCCAGCAGCGTTGACAGGGGCACTGAAGCTTTCTTT. Its translation: CASSVDRGTEAFF.

V is TRBV9 and J is TRBJ2-1, with TRBD2 matching over 10 bases. This CDR3 comprises 17 residues. The V gene end was trimmed by 1 base and the J gene end by 6 bases; junction bases not matched to a gene: 10. In germline, CDR1 is SGDLS, CDR2 YYNGEE. This CDR3 reads CASSVLPSGGFFNEQFF. The CDR3, as DNA: TGTGCCAGCAGCGTATTACCTAGCGGGGGATTTTTCAATGAGCAGTTCTTC. Filled out from reference TRBV9 and TRBJ2-1, the complete variable domain reads DSGVTQTPKHLITATGQRVTLRCSPRSGDLSVYWYQQSLDQGLQFLIQYYNGEERAKGNILERFSAQQFPDLHSELNLSSLELGDSALYFCASSVLPSGGFFNEQFFGPGTRLTVL.

The chain carries TRBV29-1 and TRBJ1-2; 10 bases agree with TRBD1. This CDR3 has 15 residues. In germline, CDR1 is SQVTM, CDR2 ANQGSEA. The trim removed 2 bases at V and 3 bases at J, leaving 6 bases unmatched. The CDR3 DNA follows: TGCAGCGTTGAACAGACCGGGACAGGGGACTATGGCTACACCTTC. Protein product: CSVEQTGTGDYGYTF. Together with reference TRBV29-1 and TRBJ1-2, the CDR3 gives the full variable domain: SAVISQKPSRDICQRGTSLTIQCQVDSQVTMMFWYRQQPGQSLTLIATANQGSEATYESGFVIDKFPISRPNLTFSTLTVSNMSPEDSSIYLCSVEQTGTGDYGYTFGSGTRLTVV.

The DNA of the CDR3 is TGTGCCAGCAGTCCCGCGGACTATGGCTACACCTTC. Protein sequence: CASSPADYGYTF. The chain links TRBV12-3 or TRBV12-4 to TRBJ1-2; D remains unclear. V was trimmed by 5 bases and J by 3 bases, leaving 7 bases between them. This CDR3 comprises 12 residues.